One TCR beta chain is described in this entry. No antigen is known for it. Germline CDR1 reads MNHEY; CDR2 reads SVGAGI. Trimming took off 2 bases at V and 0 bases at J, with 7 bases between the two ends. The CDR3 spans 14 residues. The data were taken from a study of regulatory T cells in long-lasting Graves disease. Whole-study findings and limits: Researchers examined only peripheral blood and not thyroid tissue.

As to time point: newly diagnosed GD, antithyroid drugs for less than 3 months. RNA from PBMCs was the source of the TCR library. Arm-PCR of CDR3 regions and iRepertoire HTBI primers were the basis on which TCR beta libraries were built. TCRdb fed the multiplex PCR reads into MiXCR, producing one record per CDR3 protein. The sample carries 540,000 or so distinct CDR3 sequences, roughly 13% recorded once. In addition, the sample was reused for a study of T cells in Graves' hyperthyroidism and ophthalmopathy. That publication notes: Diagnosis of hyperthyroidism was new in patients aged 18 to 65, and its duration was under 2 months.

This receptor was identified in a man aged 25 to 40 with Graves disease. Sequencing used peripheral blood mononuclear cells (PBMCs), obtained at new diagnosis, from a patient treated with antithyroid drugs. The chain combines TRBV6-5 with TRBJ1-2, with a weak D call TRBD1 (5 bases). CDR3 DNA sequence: TGTGCCAGCAGTTACAGGACAACTAACTATGGCTACACCTTC. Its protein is CASSYRTTNYGYTF.